The clone carrying this T cell receptor (beta chain) was detected once. As yet, its antigen is unknown. The authors divided CD4+ cells into CD45RA+ naive and CD45RA-negative memory subsets. This sample is part of a study of shared clonotypes between healthy human individuals. Study-level background: CD4 naive and CD4 memory each took three plates per donor, while CD8 naive took two and CD8 memory one.

Germline V gene data show CDR1 as MDHEN and CDR2 as SYDVKM. The CDR3 has 15 amino acids. Germline trimming cut 5 bases from V and 0 bases from J; bases unmatched to any gene: 3. Clones were sequenced by immunoSEQ multiplex PCR, and TCRdb holds only the in-frame ones, with some missing. The sample includes roughly 2.2 million clones, 85% to 95% of them seen just once. The study, taken as a whole, reports: The study found lower generation probabilities in non-shared clonotypes than in those shared by all four donors.

The source of this sequence is a man aged 18 to 30 in good health. Some clones in this sample may be carry-over from other donors' samples. Sequenced material: naive CD4+ T cells from PBMCs. The subset was: CD45RA+ positively selected. The V gene is TRBV28, the J gene TRBJ2-7; 11 bases agree with TRBD2. CDR3 DNA sequence: TGTGCCAGCAGTCCGACTAGCGGGGCCTCCTACGAGCAGTACTTC. The encoded protein is CASSPTSGASYEQYF.